This T cell receptor (beta chain) was documented in a study of T cells in Graves' hyperthyroidism and ophthalmopathy. Study-wide results and limits: Ophthalmopathy prediction by the model preceded onset by a median about 6 months. A model built on 13 V-J features separated ophthalmopathy from stable hyperthyroidism. Blood also carried most thyroid clonotypes expanded above 0.001.

Trimming shortened V by 5 bases and J by 1 base, and 11 bases separated the two germline ends. This CDR3 contains 14 residues. Isolation of PBMCs was performed on around 9.3 ml fresh peripheral blood. TCR beta CDR3 region amplification was performed from RNA transcripts. The TCR CDR3 first-round RT-PCR relied on the HTBI primer set. In TCRdb, the multiplex PCR reads were re-called with MiXCR into one record per CDR3 protein. The table includes 450,000 to 600,000 distinct CDR3 sequences, 12% to 15% detected once. This clonotype was found a few times. Antigen unknown. The sequenced material came from blood. The chain joins TRBV12-3 or TRBV12-4 to TRBJ2-5; D unclear. The sequence derives from a woman in her 40s with Graves' hyperthyroidism. The DNA of the CDR3 is TGTGCCAGCAGTGAAAATGGACCCCAAGAGACCCAGTACTTC. This sequence encodes CASSENGPQETQYF.